These 21 T cell receptor beta chains came from one sample sequenced in a study of CD8 T cells in ankylosing spondylitis. MiXCR, applied by TCRdb to the 5' RACE reads, yields one record per CDR3 protein. The sample lists over 110,000 distinct CDR3 sequences; approximately 9.2% were seen once. The sequencing sample was made of synovial fluid, either unsorted or a sorted T cell fraction (not recorded which). The receptors come from a male donor with ankylosing spondylitis.

This clonotype was seen repeatedly, ten times or more. V is TRBV28 and J is TRBJ2-3, with 10 positions matching TRBD2. The CDR3 totals 15 residues. Germline-derived CDR1 and CDR2 are MDHEN and SYDVKM. The V segment lost 3 bases and the J segment 3 bases; nucleotides outside the gene matches: 3. DNA of the CDR3: TGTGCCAGCAGTTTTGTAGCGGGGGGAACAGATACGCAGTATTTT. Amino acids: CASSFVAGGTDTQYF.

The V and J genes are TRBV20-1 and TRBJ1-1; unclear D gene. This CDR3 is 12 amino acids long. Per the germline V gene, CDR1 is DFQATT and CDR2 is SNEGSKA (reference sequence). The V and J ends lost 4 bases and 1 base respectively, with 7 bases between them. Here the CDR3 reads CSANEPNTEAFF. The CDR3 DNA reads TGCAGTGCTAACGAACCGAACACTGAAGCTTTCTTT.

This clonotype has more than one count but fewer than ten. This chain connects TRBV5-4 to TRBJ2-3; possibly TRBD1 for D (5 bases). Germline values: CDR1 SGHNT, CDR2 YYREEE (reference sequence). CDR3 length: 15 amino acids. V gave up 0 bases and J gave up 5 bases, with 13 bases separating them. The CDR3 region has the DNA TGTGCCAGCAGCTTGGCCGAAACAGGCGGAGATACGCAGTATTTT. Amino acid sequence: CASSLAETGGDTQYF.

The chain uses TRBV20-1 and TRBJ1-4; D remains unclear. This CDR3 contains 14 residues. Germline lookup yields CDR1 DFQATT and CDR2 SNEGSKA (reference sequence). V was clipped by 6 bases and J by 8 bases, with 19 bases between them. Here the CDR3 DNA reads TGCAGTGCACAGAACCCTGGGGTTGACGAAAAACTGTTTTTT. Amino acid sequence: CSAQNPGVDEKLFF.

This chain connects TRBV28 to TRBJ1-2; D may be TRBD1 (5 bases). V lost 5 bases and J 5 bases, leaving 9 bases between the germline ends. The length of the CDR3 is 12 residues. Germline loops: CDR1 MDHEN, CDR2 SYDVKM. The CDR3 protein is CASSRRDYGYTF. CDR3 sequence (DNA): TGTGCCAGCAGTCGCAGGGATTATGGCTACACCTTC.

This clonotype was seen more than once but under ten times. CDR3: CASSQGRERAWNEQFF. In nucleotides, the CDR3 is TGTGCCAGCAGCCAAGGACGGGAGCGGGCTTGGAATGAGCAGTTCTTC. The chain couples TRBV3-1 to TRBJ2-1, with a tentative D call TRBD2 (6 bases). The CDR3 is 16 amino acids. Trimming removed 1 base from V and 7 bases from J, with 17 bases in between. Germline assignment: CDR1 LGHDT and CDR2 YNNKEL (reference sequence).

This clonotype was detected only a few times. This chain connects TRBV28 to TRBJ1-1, with D hard to call. CDR3 length: 14 amino acids. V lost 5 bases, J lost 0 bases, and 10 bases lay in between. Looked up from germline, CDR1 is MDHEN and CDR2 is SYDVKM. The CDR3 spells CASSKYTLNTEAFF. DNA of the CDR3: TGTGCCAGCAGTAAATACACGTTGAACACTGAAGCTTTCTTT.

This clonotype was counted ten times or more. The chain carries TRBV20-1 and TRBJ2-1; D is undetermined. This CDR3 has 11 residues. In germline, CDR1 is DFQATT, CDR2 SNEGSKA (reference sequence). The V and J ends lost 6 bases and 4 bases respectively, with 7 bases between them. CDR3: CSALQYNEQFF. The CDR3 DNA is TGCAGTGCCCTACAATACAATGAGCAGTTCTTC.

CDR3: CSAFSGGRSEQFF. For the CDR3, the DNA is TGCAGTGCTTTTAGCGGGGGGCGGTCGGAGCAGTTCTTC. This rearrangement joins TRBV20-1 to TRBJ2-1; 10 bases fit TRBD2. CDR1 DFQATT and CDR2 SNEGSKA come from the germline V gene (reference sequence). The CDR3 consists of 13 residues. After removal of 5 bases from V and 10 bases from J, the junction contained 8 bases not matched to a gene.

CDR3 DNA: TGTGCCAGCAGTTTGATAATGGGGCCCCAGCCCCAGCATTTT. It encodes CASSLIMGPQPQHF. V is TRBV6-2 or TRBV6-3 and J is TRBJ1-5; a possible D gene is TRBD1 (5 bases). The CDR3 length is 14 residues. The germline gives CDR1 MNHEY, CDR2 SVGEGT. Trimming left V 4 bases short and J 7 bases short, with 14 bases between.

This clonotype appeared a few times. The rearrangement links TRBV4-1 to TRBJ2-1; 13 bases map to TRBD2. The CDR3 has 15 residues. CDR1 is MGHRA and CDR2 is YSYEKL in the germline V gene. Germline trimming cut 1 base from V and 7 bases from J; bases unmatched to any gene: 1. The CDR3 protein is CASSQGTSGRNEQFF. In DNA, the CDR3 is TGCGCCAGCAGCCAAGGGACTAGCGGGAGAAATGAGCAGTTCTTC.

This clonotype was recorded at least ten times. This chain joins TRBV7-2 and TRBJ2-5; D is perhaps TRBD1 (5 bases). The ends were cut back, 4 bases at V and 9 bases at J, with 21 bases in the middle. The CDR3 runs 15 residues. Germline values: CDR1 SGHTA, CDR2 FQGNSA. This CDR3 reads CASSSLTTGGSAQYF. CDR3 coding DNA: TGTGCCAGCAGCTCCCTGACAACAGGTGGATCGGCCCAGTACTTC.

This clonotype was counted many times. This chain joins TRBV3-1 and TRBJ1-6, with D unclear. The V end lost 1 base, the J end lost 6 bases, and 7 bases lay between the germline ends. This CDR3 is 14 amino acids long. CDR1 is LGHDT, CDR2 YNNKEL, per germline (reference sequence). CDR3 bases: TGTGCCAGCAGCCAAGGGCAGAGTAATTCACCCCTCCACTTT. Its translation: CASSQGQSNSPLHF.

This clonotype was recorded many times. The CDR3 sequence is CASSQVWWGSGGDEQYF. DNA for the CDR3: TGTGCCAGCAGCCAAGTTTGGTGGGGTAGCGGGGGTGACGAGCAGTACTTC. The chain recombines TRBV4-2 with TRBJ2-7, with TRBD2 identical over 9 bases. V dropped 1 base and J dropped 5; count of bases not matched to a gene: 12. The CDR3 runs 17 residues. Germline assignment: CDR1 LGHNA and CDR2 YNFKEQ.

This clonotype appeared many times. The gene calls are TRBV7-3 and TRBJ1-1; D call uncertain. CDR3 length: 13 residues. Germline loops: CDR1 SGHTA, CDR2 FQGTGA. The V end was cut by 2 bases, the J end by 1 base, with 5 bases between. CDR3 residues: CASSLLWNTEAFF. CDR3 sequence (DNA): TGTGCCAGCAGCTTACTGTGGAACACTGAAGCTTTCTTT.

In this sample, this clonotype turned up many times. This chain joins TRBV29-1 and TRBJ2-1; TRBD2 matches 11 bases. The V and J ends lost 8 bases and 3 bases, in that order; junction bases with no gene match: 24. Germline values: CDR1 SQVTM, CDR2 ANQGSEA. CDR3 length: 20 residues. The CDR3 spells CSRQRQGVWTSGPYYNEQFF. Here the CDR3 DNA reads TGCAGCAGACAGAGACAGGGGGTTTGGACTAGCGGGCCCTACTACAATGAGCAGTTCTTC.

The gene calls are TRBV6-1 and TRBJ1-2, with 10 bases aligning to TRBD1. This CDR3 spans 17 amino acids. Trimming took 6 bases from V and 4 from J; bases not matched to a gene: 14. CDR1 MNHNS and CDR2 SASEGT come from the germline V gene. Written as DNA, the CDR3 is TGTGCCAGCAGACCTTCCGGGACAGGGGCCGCTATCTATGGCTACACCTTC. This sequence encodes CASRPSGTGAAIYGYTF.

This clonotype was counted ten times or more. This chain's CDR3 is CASRDTNTGELFF. CDR3 coding DNA: TGTGCCAGCCGGGACACGAACACCGGGGAGCTGTTTTTT. The chain recombines TRBV6-1 with TRBJ2-2; tentative D call: TRBD1 (6 bases). The V end was cut by 8 bases, the J end by 0 bases, with 7 bases between. Germline CDR1 MNHNS, CDR2 SASEGT. The CDR3 covers 13 residues.

This clonotype was recorded a few times. The chain has TRBV5-1 and TRBJ2-1, with D possibly called TRBD1 or TRBD2 (7 bases each). Between the trimmed V and J ends, which lost 4 bases and 6 bases, there was a span of 14 bases. This CDR3 comprises 14 residues. Germline V CDR1 and CDR2: SGHRS, YFSETQ. The DNA for the CDR3 is TGCGCCAGCAGCCGGACAGGCGGGGGCAATGAGCAGTTCTTC. Amino acids: CASSRTGGGNEQFF. The whole variable domain, remainder taken from reference TRBV5-1 and TRBJ2-1, is KAGVTQTPRYLIKTRGQQVTLSCSPISGHRSVSWYQQTPGQGLQFLFEYFSETQRNKGNFPGRFSGRQFSNSRSEMNVSTLELGDSALYLCASSRTGGGNEQFFGPGTRLTVL.

In this sample, this clonotype turned up many times. This chain links TRBV2 with TRBJ2-1; D is perhaps TRBD1 (6 bases). Per germline, CDR1 SNHLY and CDR2 FYNNEI. V was pared by 8 bases and J by 9 bases, with 8 bases between. CDR3 length equals 10 residues. The chain's CDR3 is CASGGSEQFF. For the CDR3, the DNA is TGTGCCAGCGGGGGCAGTGAGCAGTTCTTC.

This clonotype was seen a handful of times. The chain joins TRBV6-2 or TRBV6-3 to TRBJ2-1; 7 bases map to TRBD2. This CDR3 has 13 amino acids. From germline, CDR1 is MNHEY and CDR2 SVGEGT. After removal of 7 bases from V and 9 bases from J, the junction contained 9 bases not matched to a gene. The CDR3, as DNA: TGTGCCAGCAATTTTGGCGGGAGTAGTGAGCAGTTCTTC. It is translated as CASNFGGSSEQFF.